Below, 14 T cell receptor beta chains from the same sample are listed, as sequenced in a study of coeliac disease. Here immunoSEQ multiplex PCR was the method, and the copy in TCRdb shows in-frame clones only, minus some. This sample has around 2,300 clones; 70% to 75% occur once, and the top ten carry 11% to 15%. Sequencing input: lymphocytes from the gut lamina propria. These receptors originate from a human donor without celiac disease.

This chain joins TRBV19 and TRBJ2-5; the D is unclear. The germline gives CDR1 LNHDA, CDR2 SQIVND (reference sequence). The CDR3 length is 13 residues. V was cut by 4 bases and J by 2 bases, with 8 bases left in between. CDR3 in amino acids: CASSRAPQETQYF. The CDR3 bases are TGTGCCAGTAGTAGAGCTCCGCAAGAGACCCAGTACTTC. Complete variable domain (other parts from reference TRBV19 and TRBJ2-5): DGGITQSPKYLFRKEGQNVTLSCEQNLNHDAMYWYRQDPGQGLRLIYYSQIVNDFQKGDIAEGYSVSREKKESFPLTVTSAQKNPTAFYLCASSRAPQETQYFGPGTRLLVL.

This clone was recorded a few times. This chain joins TRBV7-2 and TRBJ2-3; 9 bases line up with TRBD2. The CDR3 is 19 residues long. Germline V gene data show CDR1 as SGHTA and CDR2 as FQGNSA. J was trimmed by 4 bases and V by 2 bases; bases with no gene match: 16. The CDR3 spells CASSLPQIAGDGRADTQYF. The DNA for the CDR3 is TGTGCCAGCAGCTTACCCCAGATAGCGGGAGACGGGAGGGCAGATACGCAGTATTTT.

This chain uses TRBV6-5 with TRBJ1-2, with 7 positions matching TRBD1. The trim removed 6 bases at V and 4 bases at J, leaving 11 bases unmatched. The CDR3 is made up of 15 amino acids. Germline V gives CDR1 MNHEY, CDR2 SVGAGI. CDR3 protein: CASSDPGTASYGYTF. CDR3 nucleotide sequence: TGTGCCAGCAGCGACCCCGGGACAGCTAGCTATGGCTACACCTTC.

The rearrangement uses TRBV30 and TRBJ1-4, with 7 bases that match TRBD1. Germline V gene sequence: CDR1 GTSNPN, CDR2 SVGIG (reference sequence). J was trimmed by 5 bases and V by 4 bases; bases with no gene match: 10. The CDR3 covers 15 residues. The CDR3 loop reads CAWTLGTVLNEKLFF. The CDR3 nucleotides read TGTGCCTGGACGCTCGGGACAGTCCTAAATGAAAAACTGTTTTTT. The full variable domain, rest sourced from reference TRBV30 and TRBJ1-4, is SQTIHQWPATLVQPVGSPLSLECTVEGTSNPNLYWYRQAAGRGLQLLFYSVGIGQISSEVPQNLSASRPQDRQFILSSKKLLLSDSGFYLCAWTLGTVLNEKLFFGSGTQLSVL.

The genes are TRBV27 and TRBJ2-2; TRBD1 aligns across 9 bases. V lost 7 bases and J lost 6; bases outside the gene matches: 9. Germline CDR1 MNHEY, CDR2 SMNVEV (reference sequence). This CDR3 is built from 15 residues. This CDR3 reads CASNDRGRLAGELFF. CDR3 bases: TGTGCCAGCAACGACAGGGGGAGATTGGCCGGGGAGCTGTTTTTT.

V usage is TRBV4-3 and J usage is TRBJ2-3; 8 bases map to TRBD1. Germline assignment: CDR1 LGHNA and CDR2 YSLEER. The junction had 2 bases not matched to a gene; V was cut back by 0 bases and J by 3 bases. This CDR3 spans 15 amino acids. CDR3 amino acids: CASSQDRGQTDTQYF. The DNA of the CDR3 is TGCGCCAGCAGCCAAGACAGGGGGCAGACAGATACGCAGTATTTT.

This clone is a singleton in its sample. J is TRBJ2-2 and V is TRBV18; no clear D. The CDR3 has 15 amino acids. CDR1 and CDR2 from the germline V gene are KGHSH and LQKENI. The V and J ends lost 3 bases and 3 bases respectively, with 11 bases between them. CDR3: CASSPWQDDTGELFF. In nucleotides, the CDR3 is TGTGCCAGCTCACCGTGGCAGGATGACACCGGGGAGCTGTTTTTT. Supplemented by reference TRBV18 and TRBJ2-2, the full variable domain reads NAGVMQNPRHLVRRRGQEARLRCSPMKGHSHVYWYRQLPEEGLKFMVYLQKENIIDESGMPKERFSAEFPKEGPSILRIQQVVRGDSAAYFCASSPWQDDTGELFFGEGSRLTVL.

This chain joins TRBV19 and TRBJ1-2; 9 nucleotides align to TRBD1. The J segment lost 4 bases and the V segment lost 9 bases, leaving 6 bases of the junction unmatched. The germline V gene has CDR1 LNHDA and CDR2 SQIVND (reference sequence). This CDR3 comprises 13 residues. The CDR3 region is CASLDRGGYGYTF. In DNA form, the CDR3 reads TGTGCCAGCCTCGACAGGGGGGGCTATGGCTACACCTTC.

This clone came up once. V is TRBV27 and J is TRBJ1-2; TRBD1 aligns across 7 bases. J gave up 4 bases and V 1 base, and 6 bases lay outside the gene matches. The CDR3 length is 15 residues. Germline V gene lookup returns CDR1 MNHEY and CDR2 SMNVEV (reference sequence). As DNA, the CDR3 is TGTGCCAGCAGTTTATGGGGGACAGCTGTCTATGGCTACACCTTC. Translating it yields CASSLWGTAVYGYTF.

V usage is TRBV27 and J usage is TRBJ1-2, with a possible D match to TRBD1 (6 bases). Germline CDR1 reads MNHEY; CDR2 reads SMNVEV (reference sequence). V lost 2 bases, J lost 3 bases, and 13 bases lay in between. The CDR3 extends over 15 amino acids. CDR3 sequence: CASSLSLSGDYGYTF. CDR3 DNA sequence: TGTGCCAGCAGTTTAAGCCTTTCAGGGGACTATGGCTACACCTTC.

The chain has TRBV7-9 and TRBJ1-6; D not certain. Trimming removed 4 bases from V and 7 bases from J, with 14 bases in between. Germline V gene sequence: CDR1 SEHNR, CDR2 FQNEAQ (reference sequence). This CDR3 comprises 15 residues. In nucleotides, the CDR3 is TGTGCCAGCAGCTCCCTCCGGGATCGCAATTCACCCCTCCACTTT. It codes for CASSSLRDRNSPLHF.

The J gene is TRBJ2-3, the V gene TRBV6-1; 11 nucleotides match TRBD2. The CDR3 is 15 residues long. The germline gives CDR1 MNHNS, CDR2 SASEGT. V lost 4 bases, J lost 5 bases, and 5 bases stayed unmatched. CDR3 loop: CASSAGTSGVDTQYF. CDR3 in DNA: TGTGCCAGCAGTGCCGGGACTAGCGGAGTAGATACGCAGTATTTT.

The V and J genes are TRBV27 and TRBJ2-7, with 7 bases aligning to TRBD2. CDR3 length equals 16 residues. Germline values: CDR1 MNHEY, CDR2 SMNVEV (reference sequence). V was clipped by 5 bases and J by 3 bases; unmatched bases: 13. CDR3: CASSLLGGWEGYEQYF. CDR3 DNA: TGTGCCAGCAGTCTTCTCGGGGGTTGGGAGGGCTACGAGCAGTACTTC.

This clone was observed a few times. The chain is built from TRBV5-8 and TRBJ1-2; D is unclear. The CDR3 contains 15 residues. V dropped 7 bases and J dropped 3 bases, with 19 bases sitting between them. The V gene's germline CDR1 is SGHTS and CDR2 YDEGEE. CDR3 loop: CASGEVGSLDYGYTF. CDR3 DNA sequence: TGTGCCAGCGGCGAGGTCGGCAGCCTTGACTATGGCTACACCTTC.